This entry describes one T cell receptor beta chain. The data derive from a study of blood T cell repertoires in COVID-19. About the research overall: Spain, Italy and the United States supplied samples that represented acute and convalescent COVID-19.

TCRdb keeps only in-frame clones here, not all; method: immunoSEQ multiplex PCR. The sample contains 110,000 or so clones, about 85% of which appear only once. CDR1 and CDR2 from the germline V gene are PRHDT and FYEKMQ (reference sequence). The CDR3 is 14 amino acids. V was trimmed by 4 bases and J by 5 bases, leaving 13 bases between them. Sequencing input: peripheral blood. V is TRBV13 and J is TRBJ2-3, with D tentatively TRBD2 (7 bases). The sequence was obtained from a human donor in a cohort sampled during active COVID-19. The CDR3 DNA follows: TGTGCCAGCAGCTCGGGGGGCTTGGGAGATACGCAGTATTTT. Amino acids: CASSSGGLGDTQYF.